Following are 3 T cell receptor beta chains from one sample sequenced in a study of T cells after somatic rescue of genetic block. Some clones are missing from TCRdb's copy, which holds only in-frame ones; the method was immunoSEQ multiplex PCR. This sample has over 55,000 clones, with 92% found just once. The sequenced material came from peripheral blood mononuclear cells (PBMCs). The source is a man in his forties.

The V call is TRBV6-1, the J call TRBJ1-5, with a tentative D call TRBD1 (5 bases). Germline V CDR1 and CDR2: MNHNS, SASEGT. There are 14 residues in the CDR3. Trimming removed 4 bases at V and 4 bases at J, with 11 bases between. Written as DNA, the CDR3 is TGTGCCAGCAGTGCAGTCAGGACAAATCAGCCCCAGCATTTT. Protein sequence: CASSAVRTNQPQHF.

The chain carries TRBV4-1 and TRBJ2-7; 7 bases map to TRBD2. The CDR3 is 15 residues long. Looked up from germline, CDR1 is MGHRA and CDR2 is YSYEKL. The junction had 6 bases not matched to a gene; V was cut back by 1 base and J by 3 bases. Here the CDR3 DNA reads TGCGCCAGCAGCCAAGGGCTAGCGGAGTACTACGAGCAGTACTTC. It codes for CASSQGLAEYYEQYF.

J is TRBJ2-7 and V is TRBV21-1; TRBD1 is the table's D call and was not checked against the DNA. TRBV21-1 is a known pseudogene. CDR3 length equals 12 residues. In DNA, the CDR3 is TGTGCCAGCAGCAACCGTGGCCTCGAGCAGTACTTC. This codes for CASSNRGLEQYF.